This T cell receptor (beta chain) was found in a study of identical twins. V dropped 0 bases and J dropped 6 bases, with 9 bases sitting between them. The CDR3 has 13 amino acids. Germline CDR1 and CDR2: MNHEY and SMNVEV (reference sequence). This clonotype showed up many times. A universal primer site arose from template switching, and cDNA bore unique molecular identifiers. TCRdb passed the 5' RACE reads through MiXCR, listing each CDR3 protein once. The table lists 120,000 to 150,000 distinct CDR3 sequences, around 3.6% of them singletons. The sequence was obtained from a man between 18 and 29 years old in good health. The V call is TRBV27, the J call TRBJ2-7, with D maybe TRBD2 (5 bases). The sequencing input was memory T cells sorted from blood. DNA of the CDR3: TGTGCCAGCAGTTTATCCGAGGACTCCGAGCAGTACGTC. Translation gives CASSLSEDSEQYV.